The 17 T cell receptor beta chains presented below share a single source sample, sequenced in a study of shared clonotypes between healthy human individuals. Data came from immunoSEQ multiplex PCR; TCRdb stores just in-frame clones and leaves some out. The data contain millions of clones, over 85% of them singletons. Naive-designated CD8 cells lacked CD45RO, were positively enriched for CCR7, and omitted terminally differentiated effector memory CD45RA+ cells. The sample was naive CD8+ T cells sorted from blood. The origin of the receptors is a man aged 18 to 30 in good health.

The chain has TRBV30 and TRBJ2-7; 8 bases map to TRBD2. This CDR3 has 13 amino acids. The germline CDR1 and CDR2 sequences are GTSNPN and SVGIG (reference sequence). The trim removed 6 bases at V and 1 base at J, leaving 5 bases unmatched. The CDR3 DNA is TGTGCCTGCAATGTAGCGGGGTCCTACGAGCAGTACTTC. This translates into CACNVAGSYEQYF.

The CDR3 nucleotides are TGTGCCAGCAGCTTAGGGACGGGGAATGAGCAGTTCTTC. It yields the protein CASSLGTGNEQFF. The rearrangement uses TRBV11-2 and TRBJ2-1; TRBD2 is a possible D gene (5 bases). Germline CDR1 and CDR2: SGHAT and FQNNGV. CDR3 length equals 13 residues. V lost 1 base and J lost 7, with 8 bases in between.

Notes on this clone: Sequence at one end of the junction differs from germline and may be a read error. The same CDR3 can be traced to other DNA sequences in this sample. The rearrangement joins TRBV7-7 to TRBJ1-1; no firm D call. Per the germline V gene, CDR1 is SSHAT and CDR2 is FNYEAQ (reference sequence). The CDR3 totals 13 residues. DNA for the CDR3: TGTGCTAGCAGCTTAGAGAGGAACACTGAAGCTTTCTTT. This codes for CASSLERNTEAFF. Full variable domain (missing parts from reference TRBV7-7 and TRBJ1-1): GAGVSQSPRYKVTKRGQDVTLRCDPISSHATLYWYQQALGQGPEFLTYFNYEAQPDKSGLPSDRFSAERPEGSISTLTIQRTEQRDSAMYRCASSLERNTEAFFGQGTRLTVV.

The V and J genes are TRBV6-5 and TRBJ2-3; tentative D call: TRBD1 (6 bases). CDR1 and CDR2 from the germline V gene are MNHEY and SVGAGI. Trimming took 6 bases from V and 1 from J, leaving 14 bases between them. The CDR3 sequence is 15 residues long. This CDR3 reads CASRTNRDGTDTQYF. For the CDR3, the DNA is TGTGCCAGCAGAACGAACAGGGACGGCACAGATACGCAGTATTTT.

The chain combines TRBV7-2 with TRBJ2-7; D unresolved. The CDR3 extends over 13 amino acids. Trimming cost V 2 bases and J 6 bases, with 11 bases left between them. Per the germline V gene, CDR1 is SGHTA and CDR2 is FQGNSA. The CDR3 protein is CASSLTLMGEQYF. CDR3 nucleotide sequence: TGTGCCAGCAGCTTAACATTAATGGGCGAGCAGTACTTC.

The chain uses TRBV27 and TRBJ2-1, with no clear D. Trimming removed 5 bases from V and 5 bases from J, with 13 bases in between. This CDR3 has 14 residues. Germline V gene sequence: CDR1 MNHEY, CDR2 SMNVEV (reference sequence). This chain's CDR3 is CASSILMVDNEQFF. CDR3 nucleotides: TGTGCCAGCAGTATTTTGATGGTGGACAATGAGCAGTTCTTC.

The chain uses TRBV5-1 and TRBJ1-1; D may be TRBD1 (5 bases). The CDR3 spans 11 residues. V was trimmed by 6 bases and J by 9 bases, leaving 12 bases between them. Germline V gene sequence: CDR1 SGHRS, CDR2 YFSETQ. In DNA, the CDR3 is TGCGCCAGCACCGGCGGGGCTCAAGCTTTCTTT. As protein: CASTGGAQAFF.

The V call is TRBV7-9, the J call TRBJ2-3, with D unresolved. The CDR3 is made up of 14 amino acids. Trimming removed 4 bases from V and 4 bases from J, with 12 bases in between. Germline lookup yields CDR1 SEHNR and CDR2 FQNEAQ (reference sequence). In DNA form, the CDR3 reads TGTGCCAGCAGCTCGGAGAGTCCGGCAGATACGCAGTATTTT. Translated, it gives CASSSESPADTQYF.

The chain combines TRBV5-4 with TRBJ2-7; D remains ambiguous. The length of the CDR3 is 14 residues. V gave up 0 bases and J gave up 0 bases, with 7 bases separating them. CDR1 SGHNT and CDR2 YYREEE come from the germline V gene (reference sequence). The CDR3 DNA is TGTGCCAGCAGCTTGGCCGAATTCTCCTACGAGCAGTACTTC. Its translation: CASSLAEFSYEQYF.

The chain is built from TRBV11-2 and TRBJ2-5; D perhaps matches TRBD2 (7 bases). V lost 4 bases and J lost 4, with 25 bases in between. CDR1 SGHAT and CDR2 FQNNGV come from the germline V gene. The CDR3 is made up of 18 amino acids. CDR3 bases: TGTGCCAGCAGCTCCCTCGGGGGCGGGAGTAGGGCGGGAGAGACCCAGTACTTC. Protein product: CASSSLGGGSRAGETQYF.

CDR3 protein: CASSLARAGARETQYF. In DNA, the CDR3 is TGTGCCAGCAGCTTGGCTCGGGCGGGAGCGAGGGAGACCCAGTACTTC. V usage is TRBV5-5 and J usage is TRBJ2-5, with TRBD2 identical over 7 bases. The CDR3 spans 16 residues. The V segment lost 0 bases and the J segment 5 bases; nucleotides outside the gene matches: 10. Germline loops: CDR1 SGHKS, CDR2 YYEKEE (reference sequence). Full variable domain (outside the CDR3, taken from reference TRBV5-5 and TRBJ2-5): DAGVTQSPTHLIKTRGQQVTLRCSPISGHKSVSWYQQVLGQGPQFIFQYYEKEERGRGNFPDRFSARQFPNYSSELNVNALLLGDSALYLCASSLARAGARETQYFGPGTRLLVL.

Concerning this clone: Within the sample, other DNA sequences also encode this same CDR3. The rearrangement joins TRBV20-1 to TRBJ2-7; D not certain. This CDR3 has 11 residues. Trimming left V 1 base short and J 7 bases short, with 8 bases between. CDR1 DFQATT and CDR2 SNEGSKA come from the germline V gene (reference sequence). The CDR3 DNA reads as TGCAGTGCTAGAGCCGTGGGGGAGCAGTACTTC. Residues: CSARAVGEQYF.

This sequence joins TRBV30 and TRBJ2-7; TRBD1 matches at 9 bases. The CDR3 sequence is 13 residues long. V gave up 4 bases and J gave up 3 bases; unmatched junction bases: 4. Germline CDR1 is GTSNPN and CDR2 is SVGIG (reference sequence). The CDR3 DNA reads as TGTGCCTGGAAGGGGGACAGGGACTACGAGCAGTACTTC. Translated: CAWKGDRDYEQYF.

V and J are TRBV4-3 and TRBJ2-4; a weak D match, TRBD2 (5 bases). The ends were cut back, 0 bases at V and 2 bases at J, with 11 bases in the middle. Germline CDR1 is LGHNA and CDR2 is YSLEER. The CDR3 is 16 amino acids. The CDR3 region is CASSQDSAGTKNIQYF. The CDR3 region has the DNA TGCGCCAGCAGCCAAGACTCGGCGGGTACCAAAAACATTCAGTACTTC.

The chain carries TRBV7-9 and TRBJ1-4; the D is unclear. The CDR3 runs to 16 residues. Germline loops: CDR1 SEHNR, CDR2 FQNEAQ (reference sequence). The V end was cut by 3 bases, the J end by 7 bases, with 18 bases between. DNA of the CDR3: TGTGCCAGCAGCTTGTCGGTTGGAGCCTTGGGTGAAAAACTGTTTTTT. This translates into CASSLSVGALGEKLFF.

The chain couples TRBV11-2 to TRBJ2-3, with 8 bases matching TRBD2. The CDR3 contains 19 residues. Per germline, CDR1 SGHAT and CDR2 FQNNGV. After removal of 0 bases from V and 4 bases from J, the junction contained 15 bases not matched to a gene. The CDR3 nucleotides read TGTGCCAGCAGCTTAGATCCCGGACTTGGCGGGGGGTATTCAGATACGCAGTATTTT. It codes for CASSLDPGLGGGYSDTQYF.

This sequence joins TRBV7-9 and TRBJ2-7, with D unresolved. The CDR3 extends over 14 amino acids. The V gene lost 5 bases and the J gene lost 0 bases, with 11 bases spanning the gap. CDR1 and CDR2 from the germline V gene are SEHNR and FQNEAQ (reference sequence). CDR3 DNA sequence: TGTGCCAGCAGCCCGGAACGGGCCTCCTACGAGCAGTACTTC. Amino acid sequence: CASSPERASYEQYF.